This T cell receptor beta chain stems from a study of beta chain features in type 1 diabetes. Per germline, CDR1 SGHRS and CDR2 YFSETQ. Germline trimming cut 0 bases from V and 12 bases from J; bases unmatched to any gene: 5. The CDR3 runs 13 residues. Cell sorting via CD45RO/CCR7/CD25/CD127/CD95/CD27 was performed to obtain CD4+ naive, central memory, regulatory and stem cell-like memory cells. Every bit of the isolated RNA underwent reverse transcription, so sequencing read expressed TCRB transcripts. Only in-frame clones appear in the TCRdb table, and some are missing; sequencing was by immunoSEQ multiplex PCR. Among about 400,000 clones listed, over 9.5% were seen once. Findings and caveats of the study: Shorter TCRB CDR3s, moderately but significantly so, marked every one of the four CD4+ subsets in Type 1 diabetes patients. The naive, central memory and Treg TCRB repertoires showed an apparent similarity that was greater among patients than among healthy donors.

With regard to this clone: Antigen unknown.

The receptor's source is a woman between 18 and 29 years old with type 1 diabetes. Source material: naive CD4+ T cells from blood. The chain combines TRBV5-1 with TRBJ2-1; 8 bases match TRBD2. The CDR3 loop reads CASSLVAGFGQFF. As DNA, the CDR3 is TGCGCCAGCAGCTTGGTAGCGGGATTTGGGCAGTTCTTC.